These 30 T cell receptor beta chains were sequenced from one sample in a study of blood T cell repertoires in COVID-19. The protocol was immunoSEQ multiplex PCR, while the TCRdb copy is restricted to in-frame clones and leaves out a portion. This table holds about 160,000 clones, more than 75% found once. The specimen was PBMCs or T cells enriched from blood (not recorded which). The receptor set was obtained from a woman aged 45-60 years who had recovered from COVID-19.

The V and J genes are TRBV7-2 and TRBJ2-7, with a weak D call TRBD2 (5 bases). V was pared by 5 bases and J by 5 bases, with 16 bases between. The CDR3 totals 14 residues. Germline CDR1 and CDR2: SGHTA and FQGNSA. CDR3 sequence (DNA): TGTGCCAGCAGCAGAATGGACGGGGTTAACGAGCAGTACTTC. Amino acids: CASSRMDGVNEQYF.

CDR3 loop: CASSFGGELSGNTEAFF. The DNA for the CDR3 is TGTGCCAGCAGCTTCGGGGGGGAGCTGTCAGGGAACACTGAAGCTTTCTTT. The rearrangement uses TRBV5-4 and TRBJ1-1; D might be TRBD1 (5 bases). V was trimmed by 2 bases and J by 1 base, leaving 18 bases between them. Germline-derived CDR1 and CDR2 are SGHNT and YYREEE (reference sequence). There are 17 residues in the CDR3.

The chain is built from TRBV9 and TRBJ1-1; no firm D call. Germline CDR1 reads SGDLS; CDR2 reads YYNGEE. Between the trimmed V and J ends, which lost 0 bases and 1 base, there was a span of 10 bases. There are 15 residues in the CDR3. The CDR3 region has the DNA TGTGCCAGCAGCGTAGTGGTAACAGCGAACACTGAAGCTTTCTTT. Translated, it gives CASSVVVTANTEAFF.

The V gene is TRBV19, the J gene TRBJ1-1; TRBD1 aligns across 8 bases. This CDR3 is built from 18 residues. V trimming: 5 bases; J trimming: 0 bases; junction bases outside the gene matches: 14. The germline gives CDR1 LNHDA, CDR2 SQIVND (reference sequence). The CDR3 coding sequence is TGTGCCAGTAGTTCTAAACCGGGACAGGCCGTTCTGAACACTGAAGCTTTCTTT. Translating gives CASSSKPGQAVLNTEAFF.

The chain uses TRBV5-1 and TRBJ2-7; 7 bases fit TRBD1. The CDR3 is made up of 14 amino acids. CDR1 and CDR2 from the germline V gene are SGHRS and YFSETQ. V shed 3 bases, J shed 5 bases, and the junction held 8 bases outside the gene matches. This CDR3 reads CASSSKQGQDEQYF. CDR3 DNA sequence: TGCGCCAGCAGCTCAAAACAGGGGCAGGACGAGCAGTACTTC.

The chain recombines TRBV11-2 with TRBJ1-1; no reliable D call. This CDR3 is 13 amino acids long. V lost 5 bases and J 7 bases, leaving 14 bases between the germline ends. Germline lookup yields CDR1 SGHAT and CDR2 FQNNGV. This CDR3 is CASSPSPGREAFF. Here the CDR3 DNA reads TGTGCCAGCAGCCCGTCCCCGGGTCGTGAAGCTTTCTTT.

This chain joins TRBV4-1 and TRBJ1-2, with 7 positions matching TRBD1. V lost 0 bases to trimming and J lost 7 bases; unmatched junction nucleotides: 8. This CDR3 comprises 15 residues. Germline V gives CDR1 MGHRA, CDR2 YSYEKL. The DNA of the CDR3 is TGCGCCAGCAGCCAAGATCTGAGGGGGCAGCGTGGCTACACCTTC. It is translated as CASSQDLRGQRGYTF.

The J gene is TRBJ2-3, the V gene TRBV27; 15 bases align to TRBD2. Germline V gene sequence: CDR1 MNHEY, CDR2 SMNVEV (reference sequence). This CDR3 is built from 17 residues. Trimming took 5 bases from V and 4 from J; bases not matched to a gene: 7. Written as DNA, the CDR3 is TGTGCCAGCAGTGGGGCTTGGACTAGCGGGGGGGCAGATACGCAGTATTTT. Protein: CASSGAWTSGGADTQYF.

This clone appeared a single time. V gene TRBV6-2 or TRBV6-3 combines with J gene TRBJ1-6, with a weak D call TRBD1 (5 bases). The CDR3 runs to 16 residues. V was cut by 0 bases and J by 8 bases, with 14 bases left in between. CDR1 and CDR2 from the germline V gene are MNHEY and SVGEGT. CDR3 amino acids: CASSYSKDISYSPLHF. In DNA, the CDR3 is TGTGCCAGCAGTTACTCGAAGGACATAAGCTATTCACCCCTCCACTTT.

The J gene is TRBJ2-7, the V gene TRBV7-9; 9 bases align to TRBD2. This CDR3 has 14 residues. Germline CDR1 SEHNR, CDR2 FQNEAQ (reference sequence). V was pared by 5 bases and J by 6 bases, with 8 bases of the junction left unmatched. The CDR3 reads CASSPGLAVLEQYF. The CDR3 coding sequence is TGTGCCAGCAGCCCGGGACTAGCAGTTCTCGAGCAGTACTTC.

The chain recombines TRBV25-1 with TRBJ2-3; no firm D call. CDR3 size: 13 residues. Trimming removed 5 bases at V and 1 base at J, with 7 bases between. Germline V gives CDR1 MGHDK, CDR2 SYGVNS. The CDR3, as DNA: TGTGCCAGCAGTTACACCGGCACAGATACGCAGTATTTT. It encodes CASSYTGTDTQYF.

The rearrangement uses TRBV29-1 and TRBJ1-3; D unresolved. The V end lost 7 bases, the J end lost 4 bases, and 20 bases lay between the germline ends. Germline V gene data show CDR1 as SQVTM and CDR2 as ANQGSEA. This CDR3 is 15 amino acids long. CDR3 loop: CSATPSWEKGNTIYF. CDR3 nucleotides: TGCAGCGCTACCCCGTCTTGGGAGAAGGGAAACACCATATATTTT.

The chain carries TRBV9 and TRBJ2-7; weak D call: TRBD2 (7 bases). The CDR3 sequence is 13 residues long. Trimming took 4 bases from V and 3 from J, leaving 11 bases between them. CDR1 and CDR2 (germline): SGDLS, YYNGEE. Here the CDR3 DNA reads TGTGCCAGCAGCAGGGGGGGATACTACGAGCAGTACTTC. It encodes CASSRGGYYEQYF.

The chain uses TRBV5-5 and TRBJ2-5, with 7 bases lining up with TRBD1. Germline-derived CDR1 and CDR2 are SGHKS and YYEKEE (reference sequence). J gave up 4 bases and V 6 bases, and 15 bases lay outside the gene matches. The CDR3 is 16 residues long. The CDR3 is CASKTGSWVVGETQYF. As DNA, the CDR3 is TGTGCCAGCAAGACAGGGAGTTGGGTGGTTGGAGAGACCCAGTACTTC.

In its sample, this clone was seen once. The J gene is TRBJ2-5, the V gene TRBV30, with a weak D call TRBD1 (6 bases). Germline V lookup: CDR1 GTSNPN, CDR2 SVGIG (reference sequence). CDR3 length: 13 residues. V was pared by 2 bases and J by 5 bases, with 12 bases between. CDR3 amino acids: CAWSPGRGETQYF. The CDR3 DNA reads TGTGCCTGGAGTCCGGGCAGGGGCGAGACCCAGTACTTC.

CDR3 nucleotide sequence: TGTGCCAGCAGGACCGTAGGGGTAGATACGCAGTATTTT. Translated, it gives CASRTVGVDTQYF. The J gene is TRBJ2-3, the V gene TRBV6-5, with D perhaps matching TRBD1 (5 bases). The V gene lost 6 bases and the J gene lost 5 bases, with 12 bases spanning the gap. Germline lookup yields CDR1 MNHEY and CDR2 SVGAGI. CDR3 length: 13 amino acids.

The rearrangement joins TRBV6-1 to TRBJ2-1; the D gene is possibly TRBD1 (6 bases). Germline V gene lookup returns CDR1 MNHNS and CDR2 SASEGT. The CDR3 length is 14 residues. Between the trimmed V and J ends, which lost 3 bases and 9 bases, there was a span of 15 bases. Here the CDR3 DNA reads TGTGCCAGCAGTGAGGGGGCAGGGGTACGTGAGCAGTTCTTC. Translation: CASSEGAGVREQFF.

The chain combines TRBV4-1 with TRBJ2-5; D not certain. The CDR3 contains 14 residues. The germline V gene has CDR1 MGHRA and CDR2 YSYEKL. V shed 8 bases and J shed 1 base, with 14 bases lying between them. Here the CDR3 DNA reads TGCGCCAGCCCCTCCGCGGCGCTCCAAGAGACCCAGTACTTC. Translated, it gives CASPSAALQETQYF.

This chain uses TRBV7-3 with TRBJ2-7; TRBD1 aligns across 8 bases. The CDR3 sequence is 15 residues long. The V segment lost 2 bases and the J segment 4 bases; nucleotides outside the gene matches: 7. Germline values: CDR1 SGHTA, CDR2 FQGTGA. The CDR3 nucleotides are TGTGCCAGCAGCTTACAGGGGGCATCAGGATACGAGCAGTACTTC. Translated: CASSLQGASGYEQYF.

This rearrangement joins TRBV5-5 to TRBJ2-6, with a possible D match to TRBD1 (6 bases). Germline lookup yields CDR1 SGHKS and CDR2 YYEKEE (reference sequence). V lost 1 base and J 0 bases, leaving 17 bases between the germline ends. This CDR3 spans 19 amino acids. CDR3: CASSLFVRTASSGANVLTF. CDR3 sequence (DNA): TGTGCCAGCAGCTTGTTTGTACGGACAGCCAGCTCTGGGGCCAACGTCCTGACTTTC. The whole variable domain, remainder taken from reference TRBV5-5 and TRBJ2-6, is DAGVTQSPTHLIKTRGQQVTLRCSPISGHKSVSWYQQVLGQGPQFIFQYYEKEERGRGNFPDRFSARQFPNYSSELNVNALLLGDSALYLCASSLFVRTASSGANVLTFGAGSRLTVL.

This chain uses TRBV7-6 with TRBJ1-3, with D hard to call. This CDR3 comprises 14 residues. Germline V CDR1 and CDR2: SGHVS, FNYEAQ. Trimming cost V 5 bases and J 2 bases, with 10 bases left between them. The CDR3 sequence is CASSPPEAGNTIYF. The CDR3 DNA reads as TGTGCCAGCAGCCCTCCTGAGGCTGGAAACACCATATATTTT.

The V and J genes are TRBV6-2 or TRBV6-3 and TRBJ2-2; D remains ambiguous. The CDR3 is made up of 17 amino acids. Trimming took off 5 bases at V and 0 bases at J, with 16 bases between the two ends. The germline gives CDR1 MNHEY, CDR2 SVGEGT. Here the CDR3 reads CASSLRGIGANTGELFF. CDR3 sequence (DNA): TGTGCCAGCAGTCTTCGAGGAATAGGAGCGAACACCGGGGAGCTGTTTTTT.

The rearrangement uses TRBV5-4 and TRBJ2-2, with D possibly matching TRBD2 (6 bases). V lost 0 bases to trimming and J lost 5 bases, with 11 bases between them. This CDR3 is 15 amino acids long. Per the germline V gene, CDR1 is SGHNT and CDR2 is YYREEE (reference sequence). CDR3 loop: CASSLGGRGTGELFF. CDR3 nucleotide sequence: TGTGCCAGCAGCTTGGGGGGTCGGGGGACCGGGGAGCTGTTTTTT.

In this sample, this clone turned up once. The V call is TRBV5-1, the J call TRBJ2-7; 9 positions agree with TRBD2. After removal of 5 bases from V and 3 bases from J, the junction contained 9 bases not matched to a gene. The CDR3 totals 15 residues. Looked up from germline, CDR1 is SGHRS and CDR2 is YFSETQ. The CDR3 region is CASRAASGVYYEQYF. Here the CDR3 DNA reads TGCGCCAGCAGGGCGGCTAGCGGGGTCTACTACGAGCAGTACTTC.

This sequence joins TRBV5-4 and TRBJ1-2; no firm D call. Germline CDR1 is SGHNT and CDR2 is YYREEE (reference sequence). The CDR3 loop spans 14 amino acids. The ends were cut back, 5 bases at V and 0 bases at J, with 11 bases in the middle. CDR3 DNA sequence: TGTGCCAGCAGTCCTAGGATAACTAACTATGGCTACACCTTC. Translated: CASSPRITNYGYTF.

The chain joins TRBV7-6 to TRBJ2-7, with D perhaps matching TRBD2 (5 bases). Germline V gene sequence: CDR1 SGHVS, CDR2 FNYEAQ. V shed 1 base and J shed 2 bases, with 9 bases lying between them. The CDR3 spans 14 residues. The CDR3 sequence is CASSLGHGAYEQYF. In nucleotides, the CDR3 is TGTGCCAGCAGCTTAGGGCACGGGGCCTACGAGCAGTACTTC.

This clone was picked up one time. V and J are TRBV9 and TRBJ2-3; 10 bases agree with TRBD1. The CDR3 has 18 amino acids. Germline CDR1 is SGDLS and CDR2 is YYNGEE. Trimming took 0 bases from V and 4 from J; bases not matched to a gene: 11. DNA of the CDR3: TGTGCCAGCAGCGTAGCTTGGACAGGGGGTCATAGTGCAGATACGCAGTATTTT. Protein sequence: CASSVAWTGGHSADTQYF.

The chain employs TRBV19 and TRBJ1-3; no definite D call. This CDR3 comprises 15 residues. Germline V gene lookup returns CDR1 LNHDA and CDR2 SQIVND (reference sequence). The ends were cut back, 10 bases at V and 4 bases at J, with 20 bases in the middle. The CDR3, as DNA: TGTGCCACCGCGCGTGGGGATCTAGCGGGAAACACCATATATTTT. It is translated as CATARGDLAGNTIYF.

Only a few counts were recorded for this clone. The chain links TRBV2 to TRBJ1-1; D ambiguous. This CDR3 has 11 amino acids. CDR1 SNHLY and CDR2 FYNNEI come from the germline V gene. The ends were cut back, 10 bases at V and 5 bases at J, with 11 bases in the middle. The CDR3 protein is CANTRGTEAFF. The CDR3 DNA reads TGTGCCAACACGAGAGGGACTGAAGCTTTCTTT.

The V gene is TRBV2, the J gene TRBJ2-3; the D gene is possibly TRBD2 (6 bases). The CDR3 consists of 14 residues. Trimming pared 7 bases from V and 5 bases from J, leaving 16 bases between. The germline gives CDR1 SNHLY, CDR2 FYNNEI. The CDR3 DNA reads TGTGCCAGCATCCAGGGAGGAAATAGAGATACGCAGTATTTT. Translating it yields CASIQGGNRDTQYF.